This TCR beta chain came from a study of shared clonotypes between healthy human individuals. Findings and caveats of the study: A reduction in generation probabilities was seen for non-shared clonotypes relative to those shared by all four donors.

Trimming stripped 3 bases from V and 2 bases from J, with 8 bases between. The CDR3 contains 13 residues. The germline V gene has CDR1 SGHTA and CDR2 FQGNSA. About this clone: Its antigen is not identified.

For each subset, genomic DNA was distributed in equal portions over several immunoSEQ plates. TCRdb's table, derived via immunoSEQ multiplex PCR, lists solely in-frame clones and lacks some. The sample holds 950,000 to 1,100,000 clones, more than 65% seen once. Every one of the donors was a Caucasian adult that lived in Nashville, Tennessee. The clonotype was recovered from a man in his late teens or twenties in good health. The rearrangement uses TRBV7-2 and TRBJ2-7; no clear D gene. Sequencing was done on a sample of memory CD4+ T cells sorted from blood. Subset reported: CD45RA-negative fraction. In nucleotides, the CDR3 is TGTGCCAGCAGCTTGCTTCCGACCTACGAGCAGTACTTC. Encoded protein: CASSLLPTYEQYF. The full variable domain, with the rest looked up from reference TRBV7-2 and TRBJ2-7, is GAGVSQSPSNKVTEKGKDVELRCDPISGHTALYWYRQSLGQGLEFLIYFQGNSAPDKSGLPSDRFSAERTGGSVSTLTIQRTQQEDSAVYLCASSLLPTYEQYFGPGTRLTVT.